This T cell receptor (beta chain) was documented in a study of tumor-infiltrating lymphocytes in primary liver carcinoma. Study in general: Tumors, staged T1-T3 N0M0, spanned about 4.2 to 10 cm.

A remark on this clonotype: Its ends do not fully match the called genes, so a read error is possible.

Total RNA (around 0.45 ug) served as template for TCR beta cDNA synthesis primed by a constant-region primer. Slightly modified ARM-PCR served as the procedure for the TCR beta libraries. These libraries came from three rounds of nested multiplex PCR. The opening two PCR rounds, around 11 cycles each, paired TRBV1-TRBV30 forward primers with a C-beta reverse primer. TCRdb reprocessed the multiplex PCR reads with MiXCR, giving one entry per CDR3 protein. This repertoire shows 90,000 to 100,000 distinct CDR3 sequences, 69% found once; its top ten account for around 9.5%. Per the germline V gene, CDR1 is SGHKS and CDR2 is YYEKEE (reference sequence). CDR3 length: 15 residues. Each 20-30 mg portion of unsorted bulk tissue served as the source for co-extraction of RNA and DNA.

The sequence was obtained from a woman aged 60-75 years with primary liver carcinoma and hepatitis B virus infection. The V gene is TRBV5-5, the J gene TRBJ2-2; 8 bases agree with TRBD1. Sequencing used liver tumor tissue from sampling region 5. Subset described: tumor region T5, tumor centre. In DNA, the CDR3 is TGTGTCAGCAGGGCCGGGACAGGGAACACCGGGGAGCTGTTTTTT. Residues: CVSRAGTGNTGELFF.